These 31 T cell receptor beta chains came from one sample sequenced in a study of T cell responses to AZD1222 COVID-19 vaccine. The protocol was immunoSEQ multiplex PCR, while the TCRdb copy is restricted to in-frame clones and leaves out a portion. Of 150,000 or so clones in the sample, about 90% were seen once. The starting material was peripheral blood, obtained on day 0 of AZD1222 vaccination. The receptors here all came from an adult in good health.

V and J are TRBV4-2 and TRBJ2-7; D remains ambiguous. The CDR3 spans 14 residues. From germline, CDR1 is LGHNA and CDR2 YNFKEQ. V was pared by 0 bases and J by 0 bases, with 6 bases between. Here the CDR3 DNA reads TGTGCCAGCAGCCAAGAGGGCTTCTCCTACGAGCAGTACTTC. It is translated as CASSQEGFSYEQYF.

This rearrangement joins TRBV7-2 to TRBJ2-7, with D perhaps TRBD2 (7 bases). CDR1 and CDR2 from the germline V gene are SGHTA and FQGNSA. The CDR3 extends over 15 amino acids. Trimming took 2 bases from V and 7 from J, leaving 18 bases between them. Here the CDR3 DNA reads TGTGCCAGCAGCTTAAGAGAGGGGGTCGGGAGGGAGCAGTACTTC. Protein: CASSLREGVGREQYF.

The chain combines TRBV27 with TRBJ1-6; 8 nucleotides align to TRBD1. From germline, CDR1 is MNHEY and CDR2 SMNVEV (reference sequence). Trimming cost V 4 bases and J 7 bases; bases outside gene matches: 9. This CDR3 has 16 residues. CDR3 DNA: TGTGCCAGCAGTTCGACAGGGGCCCCCTTGAATTCACCCCTCCACTTT. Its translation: CASSSTGAPLNSPLHF.

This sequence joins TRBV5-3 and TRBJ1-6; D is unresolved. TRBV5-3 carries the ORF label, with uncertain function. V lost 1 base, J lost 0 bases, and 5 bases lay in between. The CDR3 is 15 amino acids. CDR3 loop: CARSLRSSYNSPLHF. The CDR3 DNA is TGTGCCAGAAGCTTGCGGAGCTCCTATAATTCACCCCTCCACTTT.

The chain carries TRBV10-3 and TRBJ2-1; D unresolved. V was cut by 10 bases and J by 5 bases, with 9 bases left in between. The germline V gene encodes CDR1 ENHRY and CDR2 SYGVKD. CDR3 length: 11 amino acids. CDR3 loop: CATRENNEQFF. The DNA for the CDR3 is TGTGCCACCCGCGAGAACAATGAGCAGTTCTTC.

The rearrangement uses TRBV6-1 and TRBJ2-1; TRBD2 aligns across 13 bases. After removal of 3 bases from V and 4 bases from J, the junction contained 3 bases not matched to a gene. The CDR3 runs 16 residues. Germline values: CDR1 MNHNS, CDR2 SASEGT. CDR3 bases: TGTGCCAGCAGTGACCGACTAGCGGGGGGATACAATGAGCAGTTCTTC. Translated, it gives CASSDRLAGGYNEQFF.

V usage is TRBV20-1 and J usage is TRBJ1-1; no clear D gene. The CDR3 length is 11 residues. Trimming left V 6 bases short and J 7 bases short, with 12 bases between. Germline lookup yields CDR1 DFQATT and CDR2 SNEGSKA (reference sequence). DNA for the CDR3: TGCAGTGCCTTCCCCGGGGTTGAAGCTTTCTTT. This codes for CSAFPGVEAFF.

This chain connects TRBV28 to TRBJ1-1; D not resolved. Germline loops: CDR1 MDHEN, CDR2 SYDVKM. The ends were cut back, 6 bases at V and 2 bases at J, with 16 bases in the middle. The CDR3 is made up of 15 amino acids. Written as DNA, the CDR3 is TGTGCCAGCAGCCCTTTGGGCGTCAGAAACACTGAAGCTTTCTTT. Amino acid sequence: CASSPLGVRNTEAFF.

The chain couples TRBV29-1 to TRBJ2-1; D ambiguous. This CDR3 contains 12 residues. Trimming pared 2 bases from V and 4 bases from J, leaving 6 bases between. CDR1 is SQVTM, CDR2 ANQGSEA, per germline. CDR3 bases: TGCAGCGTTGAACGGCGGTACAATGAGCAGTTCTTC. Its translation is CSVERRYNEQFF.

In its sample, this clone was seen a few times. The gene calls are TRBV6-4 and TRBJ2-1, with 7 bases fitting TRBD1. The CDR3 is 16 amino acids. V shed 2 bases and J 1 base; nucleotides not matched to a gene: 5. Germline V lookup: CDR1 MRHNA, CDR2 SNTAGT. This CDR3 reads CASSDTRQGSYNEQFF. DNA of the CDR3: TGTGCCAGCAGTGACACCCGACAGGGTTCCTACAATGAGCAGTTCTTC.

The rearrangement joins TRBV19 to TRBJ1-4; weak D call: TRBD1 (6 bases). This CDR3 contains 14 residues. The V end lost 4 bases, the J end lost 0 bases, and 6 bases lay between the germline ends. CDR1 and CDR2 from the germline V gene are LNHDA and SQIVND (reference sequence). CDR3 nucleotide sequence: TGTGCCAGTAGTACAGGGGCAACTAATGAAAAACTGTTTTTT. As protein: CASSTGATNEKLFF.

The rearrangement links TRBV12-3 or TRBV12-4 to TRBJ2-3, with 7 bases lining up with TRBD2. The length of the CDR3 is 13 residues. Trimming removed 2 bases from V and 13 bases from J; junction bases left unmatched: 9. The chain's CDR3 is CASSLTQRGLKYF. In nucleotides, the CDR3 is TGTGCCAGCAGTTTAACCCAGCGGGGCCTCAAGTATTTT.

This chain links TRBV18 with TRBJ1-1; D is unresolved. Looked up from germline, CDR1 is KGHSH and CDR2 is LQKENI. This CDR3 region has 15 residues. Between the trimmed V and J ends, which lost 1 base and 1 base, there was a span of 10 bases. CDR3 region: CASSPQGPSNTEAFF. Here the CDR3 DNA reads TGTGCCAGCTCACCACAAGGACCGTCGAACACTGAAGCTTTCTTT.

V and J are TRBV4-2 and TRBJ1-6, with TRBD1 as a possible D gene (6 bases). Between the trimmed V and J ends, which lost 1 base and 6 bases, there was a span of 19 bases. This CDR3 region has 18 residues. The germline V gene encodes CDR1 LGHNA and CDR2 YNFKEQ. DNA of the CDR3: TGTGCCAGCAGCCAAGTGGGGGCGGGGGAGGATCGTAATTCACCCCTCCACTTT. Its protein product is CASSQVGAGEDRNSPLHF.

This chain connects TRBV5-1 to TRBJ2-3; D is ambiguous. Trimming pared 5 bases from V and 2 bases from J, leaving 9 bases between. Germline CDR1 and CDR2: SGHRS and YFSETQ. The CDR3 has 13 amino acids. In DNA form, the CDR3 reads TGCGCCAGCAGTAGGAGCAACACAGATACGCAGTATTTT. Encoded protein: CASSRSNTDTQYF.

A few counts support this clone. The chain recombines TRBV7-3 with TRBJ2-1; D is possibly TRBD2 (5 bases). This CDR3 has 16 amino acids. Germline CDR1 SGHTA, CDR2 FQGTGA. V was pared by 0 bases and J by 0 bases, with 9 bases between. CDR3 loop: CASSLTAASSYNEQFF. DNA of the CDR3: TGTGCCAGCAGCTTAACAGCGGCCAGCTCCTACAATGAGCAGTTCTTC.

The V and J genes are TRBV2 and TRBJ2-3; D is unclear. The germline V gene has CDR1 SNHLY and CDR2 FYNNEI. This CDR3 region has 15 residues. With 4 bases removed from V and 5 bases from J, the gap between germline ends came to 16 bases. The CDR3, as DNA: TGTGCCAGCAGTGGAAGGACGGGTGGGCGAGATACGCAGTATTTT. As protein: CASSGRTGGRDTQYF.

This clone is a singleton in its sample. The CDR3 loop is CASSERLAGGIDTQYF. The CDR3 DNA reads TGTGCCAGCAGCGAGCGACTAGCGGGGGGGATAGATACGCAGTATTTT. The V call is TRBV5-4, the J call TRBJ2-3, with TRBD2 matching over 14 bases. V was pared by 4 bases and J by 5 bases, with 6 bases of the junction left unmatched. Germline-derived CDR1 and CDR2 are SGHNT and YYREEE (reference sequence). There are 16 residues in the CDR3.

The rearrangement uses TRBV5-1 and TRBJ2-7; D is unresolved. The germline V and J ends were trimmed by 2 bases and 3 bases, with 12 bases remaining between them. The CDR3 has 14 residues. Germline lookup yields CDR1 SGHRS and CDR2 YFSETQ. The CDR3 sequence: CASSFNSGDYEQYF. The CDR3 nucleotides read TGCGCCAGCAGCTTTAACAGTGGGGACTACGAGCAGTACTTC.

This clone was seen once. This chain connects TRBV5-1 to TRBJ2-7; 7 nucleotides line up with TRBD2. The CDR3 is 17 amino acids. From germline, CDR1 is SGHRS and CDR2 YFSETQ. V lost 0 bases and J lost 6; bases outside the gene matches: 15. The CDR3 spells CASSLVFIAGAGSEQYF. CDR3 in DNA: TGCGCCAGCAGCTTGGTGTTTATCGCGGGAGCCGGCTCCGAGCAGTACTTC.

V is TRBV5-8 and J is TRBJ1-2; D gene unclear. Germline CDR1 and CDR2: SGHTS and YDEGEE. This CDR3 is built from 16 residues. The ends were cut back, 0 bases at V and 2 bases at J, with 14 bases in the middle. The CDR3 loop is CASSLGRDGLNYGYTF. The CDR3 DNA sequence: TGTGCCAGCAGCTTGGGCCGCGACGGCCTAAACTATGGCTACACCTTC.

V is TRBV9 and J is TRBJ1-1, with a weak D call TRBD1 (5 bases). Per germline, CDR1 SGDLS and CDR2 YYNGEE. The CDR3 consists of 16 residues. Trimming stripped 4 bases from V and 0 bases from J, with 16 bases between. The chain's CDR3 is CASSPRGRALNTEAFF. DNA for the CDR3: TGTGCCAGCAGCCCGAGGGGCCGGGCATTGAACACTGAAGCTTTCTTT.

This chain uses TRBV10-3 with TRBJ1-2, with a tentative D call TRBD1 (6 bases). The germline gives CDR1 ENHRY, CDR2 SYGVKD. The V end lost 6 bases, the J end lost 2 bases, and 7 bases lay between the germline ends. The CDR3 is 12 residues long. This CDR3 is CAIRDRNYGYTF. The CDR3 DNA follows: TGTGCCATCAGGGACAGAAACTATGGCTACACCTTC.

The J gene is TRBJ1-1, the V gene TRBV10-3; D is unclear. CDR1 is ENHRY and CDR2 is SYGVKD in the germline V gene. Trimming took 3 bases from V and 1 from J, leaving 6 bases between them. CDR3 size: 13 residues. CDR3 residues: CAISDGGNTEAFF. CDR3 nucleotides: TGTGCCATCAGTGACGGCGGGAACACTGAAGCTTTCTTT.

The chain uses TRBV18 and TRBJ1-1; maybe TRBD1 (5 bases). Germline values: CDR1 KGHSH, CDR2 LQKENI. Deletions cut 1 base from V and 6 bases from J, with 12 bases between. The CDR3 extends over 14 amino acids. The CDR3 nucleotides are TGTGCCAGCTCACCACAGGGAGGAGGGGCTGAAGCTTTCTTT. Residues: CASSPQGGGAEAFF.

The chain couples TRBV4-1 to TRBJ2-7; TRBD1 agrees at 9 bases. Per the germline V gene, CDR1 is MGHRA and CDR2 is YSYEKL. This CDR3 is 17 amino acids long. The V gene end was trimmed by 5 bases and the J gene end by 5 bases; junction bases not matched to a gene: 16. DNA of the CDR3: TGCGCCAGCAGCAGAACCCCGGGACAGGGAAGGTTTCACGAGCAGTACTTC. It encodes CASSRTPGQGRFHEQYF.

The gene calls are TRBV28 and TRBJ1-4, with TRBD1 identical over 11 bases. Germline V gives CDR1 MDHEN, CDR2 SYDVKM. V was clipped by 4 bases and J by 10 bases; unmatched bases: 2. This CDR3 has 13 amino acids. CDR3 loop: CASSSGQGGKLFF. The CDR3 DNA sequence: TGTGCCAGCAGTTCGGGACAGGGGGGAAAACTGTTTTTT.

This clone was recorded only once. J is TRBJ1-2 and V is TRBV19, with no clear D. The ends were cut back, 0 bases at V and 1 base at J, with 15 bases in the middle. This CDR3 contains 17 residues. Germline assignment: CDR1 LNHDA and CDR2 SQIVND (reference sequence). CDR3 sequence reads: CASSIDLWGRHNYGYTF. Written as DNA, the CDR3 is TGTGCCAGTAGTATAGATCTATGGGGTCGGCATAACTATGGCTACACCTTC.

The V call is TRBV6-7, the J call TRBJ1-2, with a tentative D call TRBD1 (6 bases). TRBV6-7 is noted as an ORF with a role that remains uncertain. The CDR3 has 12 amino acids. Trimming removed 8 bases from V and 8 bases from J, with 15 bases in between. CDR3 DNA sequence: TGTGCCAGCGAGACAGGCGAATACGGCTACACCTTC. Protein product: CASETGEYGYTF.

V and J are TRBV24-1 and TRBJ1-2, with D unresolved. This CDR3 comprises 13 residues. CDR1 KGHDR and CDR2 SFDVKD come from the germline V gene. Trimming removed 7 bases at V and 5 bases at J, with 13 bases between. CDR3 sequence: CATRKGEEYGYTF. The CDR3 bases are TGTGCCACCAGGAAGGGTGAGGAATATGGCTACACCTTC.

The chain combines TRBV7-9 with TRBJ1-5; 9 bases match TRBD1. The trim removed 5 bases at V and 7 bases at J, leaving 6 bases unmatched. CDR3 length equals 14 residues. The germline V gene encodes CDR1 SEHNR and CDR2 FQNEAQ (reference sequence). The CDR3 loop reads CASSGGQGDQPQHF. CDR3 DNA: TGTGCCAGCAGCGGGGGACAGGGCGACCAGCCCCAGCATTTT. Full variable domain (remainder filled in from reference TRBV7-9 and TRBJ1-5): DTGVSQNPRHKITKRGQNVTFRCDPISEHNRLYWYRQTLGQGPEFLTYFQNEAQLEKSRLLSDRFSAERPKGSFSTLEIQRTEQGDSAMYLCASSGGQGDQPQHFGDGTRLSIL.